A selection of T cell receptor beta chains follows, all from one sample in a study of T cell responses to AZD1222 COVID-19 vaccine. Generated by immunoSEQ multiplex PCR, the TCRdb table keeps only in-frame clones and is missing some. The repertoire includes 95,000 to 150,000 clones, 75% to 90% of them detected once, and roughly 2.4% sits in the top ten. Sequences were derived from peripheral blood, sampled on day 0 of AZD1222 vaccination. All receptors derive from an adult in good health. Each CDR3 is given with its conserved first and last residue. D genes are given only for firm matches. For some rows the clone size is stated as once, few or many, or as a class when expanded; others skip it.

TRBV6-1	.	.	TRBJ1-1	TGTGCCAGCAGTGAACGGGACCGGGCCTTGACTGAAGCTTTCTTT	CASSERDRALTEAFF
TRBV19	.	.	TRBJ1-1	TGTGCCAGTACCGCCCCGGCAGGACGGACTGAAGCTTTCTTT	CASTAPAGRTEAFF
TRBV28	.	.	TRBJ1-2	TGTGCCAGCAGTTTGGTAGAGGGAAGGGGCTACACCTTC	CASSLVEGRGYTF
TRBV7-8	.	.	TRBJ2-7	TGTGCCAGCAGCCCCCCCGGAGGCGAGCAGTACTTC	CASSPPGGEQYF
TRBV7-7	.	.	TRBJ1-2	TGTGCTAGCAGCTTAGGTCCCGACAGTAACTATGGCTACACCTTC	CASSLGPDSNYGYTF
TRBV7-6	.	.	TRBJ1-1	TGTGCCAGCAGGAAACAGCCGAACACTGAAGCTTTCTTT	CASRKQPNTEAFF
TRBV28	TRBD2	once	TRBJ2-5	TGTGCCAGCAGTGGGGGGACTAGGGCACAAGAGACCCAGTACTTC	CASSGGTRAQETQYF
TRBV5-4	TRBD1	.	TRBJ1-5	TGTGCCAGCAGCACACAGGGGAACAATCAGCCCCAGCATTTT	CASSTQGNNQPQHF
TRBV28	.	.	TRBJ1-1	TGTGTGTGTTGGGGGGTAATGTACACTGAAGCTTTCTTT	CVCWGVMYTEAFF
TRBV28	TRBD1	.	TRBJ1-2	TGTGCCAGCAGTTCGACAGGGGGGGACTATGGCTACACCTTC	CASSSTGGDYGYTF
TRBV19	.	.	TRBJ2-1	TGTGCCAGTACCCTAACCAATTTCCCGGGACCCACGTCCGGTGAGCAGTTCTTC	CASTLTNFPGPTSGEQFF
TRBV7-9	TRBD2	.	TRBJ2-3	TGTGCCAGCAGCGAGACTAGCCTCAACACAGATACGCAGTATTTT	CASSETSLNTDTQYF
TRBV7-7	TRBD2	.	TRBJ2-5	TGTGCTAGCAGCCCGGGACTAGCGATCCAAGAGACCCAGTACTTC	CASSPGLAIQETQYF
TRBV6-5	.	.	TRBJ2-7	TGTGCCAGCACCGCCCTGACGGTCTCCTACGAGCAGTACTTC	CASTALTVSYEQYF
TRBV28	.	.	TRBJ1-2	TGTGCCAGCAGTCGAAGGGGGTTACGGGGCTACACCTTC	CASSRRGLRGYTF
TRBV27	TRBD2	.	TRBJ2-2	TGTGCCAGCAGGTGGCGGGGGGCGAACACCGGGGAGCTGTTTTTT	CASRWRGANTGELFF
TRBV12-3/TRBV12-4	.	.	TRBJ2-1	TGTGCCAGCAGTTTAAAATTGTCTTCCGAGCAGTTCTTC	CASSLKLSSEQFF
TRBV4-1	.	medium-sized	TRBJ1-2	TGCGCCAGCAGCCAAGATCGCCTTACAGGGACCTACACCTTC	CASSQDRLTGTYTF
TRBV11-3	TRBD2	.	TRBJ2-2	TGTGCCAGCAGCTCTCAATACAATCTAGCGGGAGGTACCGGGGAGCTGTTTTTT	CASSSQYNLAGGTGELFF
TRBV5-1	.	.	TRBJ2-6	TGCGCCAGCAGCTTGTCTACCGGCCTCTCTGGGGCCAACGTCCTGACTTTC	CASSLSTGLSGANVLTF
TRBV9	TRBD1	.	TRBJ1-2	TGTGCCAGCAGCGTTGGGACCGGGACAGGGATAAGAGTCGATGGCTACACCTTC	CASSVGTGTGIRVDGYTF
TRBV27	.	.	TRBJ2-7	TGTGCCAGCATCCGAGGGTACGAGCAGTACTTC	CASIRGYEQYF
TRBV4-1	.	.	TRBJ1-4	TGCGCCAGCAGCCAAGAAACCGAAAAACTGTTTTTT	CASSQETEKLFF
TRBV30	.	.	TRBJ1-1	TGTGCCTTCCGGGACGGTATGAACACTGAAGCTTTCTTT	CAFRDGMNTEAFF
TRBV19	.	.	TRBJ1-1	TGTGCCAGTAGTATTAGCGAGGGATTGAACACTGAAGCTTTCTTT	CASSISEGLNTEAFF
TRBV5-1	TRBD2	.	TRBJ2-1	TGCGCCAGCAGCGGAAGCGGGAACTCCTACAATGAGCAGTTCTTC	CASSGSGNSYNEQFF
TRBV14	.	.	TRBJ1-3	TGTGCCAGCAGCCAAGTGACACTATCTGGAAACACCATATATTTT	CASSQVTLSGNTIYF
TRBV30	.	.	TRBJ2-7	TGTGCCTGGAAGGGCAGCTCCTACGAGCAGTACTTC	CAWKGSSYEQYF
TRBV3-1/TRBV3-2	.	.	TRBJ2-7	TGTGCCAGCAGCCAAGAGCCCTACGAGCAGTACTTC	CASSQEPYEQYF
TRBV18	TRBD2	.	TRBJ2-3	TGTGCCAGCTCACCGGGGACTAGCGGGAAAGGCACAGATACGCAGTATTTT	CASSPGTSGKGTDTQYF
TRBV13	.	.	TRBJ2-4	TGTGCCAGCAGCTCAGCTCCTAGCGCCGGAGCCAAAAACATTCAGTACTTC	CASSSAPSAGAKNIQYF
TRBV2	.	.	TRBJ1-6	TGTGCCAGCAGTGCCCGTATCAATTCACCCCTCCACTTT	CASSARINSPLHF
TRBV7-9	.	.	TRBJ2-2	TGTGCCAGCAGCCTTCTGATGAGGGACGGGGAGCTGTTTTTT	CASSLLMRDGELFF